This TCR beta chain was observed in a study of T cells after yellow fever vaccination (dated by TCRdb to the late 2010s). Looking at the study overall: The SMART-Seq v4 Ultra Low Input RNA kit was used to prepare libraries from fractions with low cell numbers. Two healthy male donors, one aged 18 to 30 and one aged 30 to 39 years, were included in the cohort. Blood was collected at multiple timepoints before and after primary and secondary immunization, and bulk PBMC replicates and cell subsets were isolated. To follow T-cell clones before and after both primary and booster YFV17D yellow fever vaccination, bulk TCR alpha and beta repertoires underwent longitudinal sequencing.

What the treatment or condition label conveys for this sample: live attenuated yellow fever vaccine strain. A standard Ficoll-Paque protocol was used to isolate PBMCs from peripheral blood. Dynabeads CD4 and CD8 positive selection kits were used to isolate the CD4 and CD8 T-cell fractions. RNA was extracted with TriZol from bulk PBMCs, CD4 and CD8 fractions, and dextramer-positive and dextramer-negative fractions. Study-wide conclusions, independent of this receptor: The study included only a couple of donors, which limits how far the findings can be generalized. Most clones expanded after primary vaccination (around 97% of CD4 and approximately 86% of CD8) were re-detected after the booster, suggesting that broad memory maintenance occurred. Compared with the primary T-cell response, the secondary T-cell response was weaker but faster, peaking on day 5 rather than day 15. Because abundant contaminating clonotypes from the bulk population could be contained in FACS-sorted repertoires, computational filtering was required. A small fraction of clonotypes appeared in both the CD4 and CD8 compartments, likely as a result of convergent recombination.

This clonotype was seen only a few times. Its antigen is still unknown. No per-base quality is available; no much larger clone lies one base away. Measured from the cysteine to the phenylalanine, the CDR3 is 15 residues long. The retained sequence is limited to the CDR3, 45 bases, with the frame set at the first base. V loses 6 bases of germline sequence and J loses 5 bases, and the interval between the two ends is 19 bases. The germline V gene gives CDR1 as KGHSH and CDR2 as LQKENI. Sequencing instrument: Illumina NovaSeq 6000. TCR cDNA was synthesized by 5'RACE template switching, through which a universal primer site and unique molecular identifiers were introduced. cDNA synthesis was primed from both the TCR alpha and TCR beta constant segments. Libraries were amplified in two PCR steps, with sample barcodes and sequencing adapters added in the second step. Sequencing of libraries was performed on Illumina HiSeq 2500 (2x100 bp) or NovaSeq (2x150 bp). The paper's processing steps were these. MIGEC was used to demultiplex reads and collapse the reads into UMI consensus sequences, and MiXCR was used for V(D)J alignment. Vaccine-responding clonotypes were defined with edgeR using replicate PBMC samples, requiring FDR below 0.01 and a log2 fold change above 5 up to day 15. Each bulk clonotype received a CD4 or CD8 identity based on whether the sequenced CD4 or CD8 repertoire contained that clonotype at higher abundance. The public reads were run again by TCRdb, first through fastp at Q25 and then through MiXCR, and only productive beta chains were kept. Merged by CDR3 protein, the rows form single entries marked with the most common genes and DNA. TCRdb's processing, not the authors' own work, is the source of the V and J calls. Counted in this sample were some 120,000 distinct CDR3 sequences; nearly 15% of them appeared once. About 40% of the sample lies in the top ten.

The specimen comprised CD8+ T cells sorted from PBMCs, sampled 5 days after the yellow fever booster vaccination. The receptor was isolated from a man aged 18 to 30 who received the YFV17D yellow fever vaccine. Recombination connected TRBV18 to TRBJ1-1; TRBD1 could be the D gene, as 5 bases match. The nucleotides are TGTGCCAGCTCCCAACCGGCTACAGGTGTAACTGAAGCTTTCTTT. The resulting protein is CASSQPATGVTEAFF.